Below, 18 T cell receptor beta chains from the same sample are listed, as sequenced in a study of preoperative IRX-2 immunotherapy in early breast cancer. The repertoire was sequenced with immunoSEQ multiplex PCR; TCRdb's copy has only in-frame clones and lacks some. The table lists 60,000 or so clones, roughly 94% of them singletons. As for treatment: preoperative locoregional IRX-2 cytokine immunotherapy. Collection took place from a patient treated with IRX-2 immunotherapy. Receptors originate from a human donor with breast cancer.

Only one count was recorded for this clone. V is TRBV2 and J is TRBJ1-1; a weak D match, TRBD1 (5 bases). Trimming stripped 6 bases from V and 0 bases from J, with 11 bases between. Germline CDR1 reads SNHLY; CDR2 reads FYNNEI. This CDR3 region has 14 residues. The CDR3 nucleotides read TGTGCCAGCAGGGGACCGTTCATGAACACTGAAGCTTTCTTT. It is translated as CASRGPFMNTEAFF.

The chain carries TRBV19 and TRBJ1-2, with 10 nucleotides matching TRBD1. Per the germline V gene, CDR1 is LNHDA and CDR2 is SQIVND (reference sequence). The CDR3 contains 17 residues. V gave up 3 bases and J gave up 5 bases; unmatched junction bases: 12. The CDR3 region is CASSIMGPGQGLYGYTF. The CDR3 bases are TGTGCCAGTAGTATTATGGGACCGGGACAGGGGTTGTATGGCTACACCTTC.

The genes are TRBV2 and TRBJ2-7; TRBD1 matches 8 bases. Germline trimming cut 4 bases from V and 3 bases from J; bases unmatched to any gene: 2. Germline V gives CDR1 SNHLY, CDR2 FYNNEI. This CDR3 comprises 13 residues. CDR3 sequence (DNA): TGTGCCAGCAGTGGCGACAGGGGCTACGAGCAGTACTTC. Residues: CASSGDRGYEQYF.

The chain joins TRBV11-2 to TRBJ2-5; D remains unclear. V was pared by 2 bases and J by 0 bases, with 4 bases between. Germline assignment: CDR1 SGHAT and CDR2 FQNNGV. The CDR3 totals 13 residues. This chain's CDR3 is CASSLRDQETQYF. The CDR3 DNA reads TGTGCCAGCAGCTTAAGGGACCAAGAGACCCAGTACTTC. Filled out from reference TRBV11-2 and TRBJ2-5, the complete variable domain reads EAGVAQSPRYKIIEKRQSVAFWCNPISGHATLYWYQQILGQGPKLLIQFQNNGVVDDSQLPKDRFSAERLKGVDSTLKIQPAKLEDSAVYLCASSLRDQETQYFGPGTRLLVL.

This clone occurred once. The chain recombines TRBV19 with TRBJ2-7, with 10 bases that match TRBD2. Germline V lookup: CDR1 LNHDA, CDR2 SQIVND (reference sequence). This CDR3 spans 13 amino acids. Germline trimming cut 4 bases from V and 7 bases from J; bases unmatched to any gene: 4. The CDR3 nucleotides are TGTGCCAGTAGTACTAGCGGGGGTAGAGAGCAGTACTTC. The encoded protein is CASSTSGGREQYF.

V and J are TRBV5-1 and TRBJ1-6, with TRBD1 identical over 9 bases. The V segment lost 2 bases and the J segment 5 bases; nucleotides outside the gene matches: 2. Germline values: CDR1 SGHRS, CDR2 YFSETQ. This CDR3 has 15 amino acids. CDR3 sequence reads: CASSFGTGNNSPLHF. CDR3 sequence (DNA): TGCGCCAGCAGCTTCGGGACAGGGAATAATTCACCCCTCCACTTT.

The chain recombines TRBV9 with TRBJ2-1; D gene ambiguous. This CDR3 spans 12 amino acids. The germline V gene encodes CDR1 SGDLS and CDR2 YYNGEE. The V and J ends lost 4 bases and 8 bases respectively, with 10 bases between them. The DNA for the CDR3 is TGTGCCAGCAGCCCGAGTTTCTATGAGCAGTTCTTC. This encodes CASSPSFYEQFF.

V is TRBV5-1 and J is TRBJ2-7; TRBD2 agrees at 9 bases. Germline V gives CDR1 SGHRS, CDR2 YFSETQ. The junction had 9 bases not matched to a gene; V was cut back by 1 base and J by 7 bases. This CDR3 spans 15 amino acids. The CDR3 sequence: CASSLSIAGAGEQYF. DNA of the CDR3: TGCGCCAGCAGCTTGTCAATAGCGGGGGCGGGTGAGCAGTACTTC.

This clone was counted a single time. The rearrangement links TRBV7-9 to TRBJ2-7; possible D gene TRBD1, 5 bases. The V gene's germline CDR1 is SEHNR and CDR2 FQNEAQ (reference sequence). The CDR3 runs to 12 residues. V lost 5 bases and J lost 6, with 11 bases in between. The CDR3: CASSGQGAEQYF. CDR3 nucleotide sequence: TGTGCCAGCAGCGGACAAGGGGCCGAGCAGTACTTC.

This sequence joins TRBV30 and TRBJ2-6; D call uncertain. The germline V gene has CDR1 GTSNPN and CDR2 SVGIG (reference sequence). V gave up 2 bases and J gave up 1 base, with 3 bases separating them. This CDR3 contains 13 residues. CDR3 nucleotide sequence: TGTGCCTGGAGTATGTCTGGGGCCAACGTCCTGACTTTC. Its translation: CAWSMSGANVLTF. The variable domain in full, with the rest retrieved from reference TRBV30 and TRBJ2-6, is SQTIHQWPATLVQPVGSPLSLECTVEGTSNPNLYWYRQAAGRGLQLLFYSVGIGQISSEVPQNLSASRPQDRQFILSSKKLLLSDSGFYLCAWSMSGANVLTFGAGSRLTVL.

The chain couples TRBV29-1 to TRBJ2-3; D gene uncertain. Germline V gene data show CDR1 as SQVTM and CDR2 as ANQGSEA. There are 11 residues in the CDR3. Trimming took 6 bases from V and 4 from J, leaving 8 bases between them. The CDR3 loop reads CSVLKADTQYF. The CDR3 DNA reads as TGCAGCGTGCTCAAGGCAGATACGCAGTATTTT.

CDR3 coding DNA: TGTGCCAGCAAGGCTAGCGGAAGGGTAGAGCTGTTTTTT. This codes for CASKASGRVELFF. This chain uses TRBV27 with TRBJ2-2; TRBD2 matches 7 bases. Germline CDR1 reads MNHEY; CDR2 reads SMNVEV (reference sequence). There are 13 residues in the CDR3. The V segment lost 7 bases and the J segment 11 bases; nucleotides outside the gene matches: 10.

The chain combines TRBV6-5 with TRBJ2-1; no firm D call. There are 13 residues in the CDR3. Deletions cut 6 bases from V and 6 bases from J, with 12 bases between. CDR1 and CDR2 from the germline V gene are MNHEY and SVGAGI. In nucleotides, the CDR3 is TGTGCCAGCAGAAGACAAGAGCCCAATGAGCAGTTCTTC. It translates to CASRRQEPNEQFF.

CDR3 DNA: TGTGCCAGCAGCTTTCGGGAGGCTGGAAACACCATATATTTT. Translation: CASSFREAGNTIYF. V is TRBV11-2 and J is TRBJ1-3; D call uncertain. Germline V gene lookup returns CDR1 SGHAT and CDR2 FQNNGV. The CDR3 runs to 14 residues. Trimming removed 3 bases from V and 2 bases from J, with 8 bases in between.

V and J are TRBV5-1 and TRBJ2-4; tentatively, D is TRBD2 (5 bases). The V end lost 6 bases, the J end lost 3 bases, and 13 bases lay between the germline ends. The CDR3 covers 14 residues. Germline-derived CDR1 and CDR2 are SGHRS and YFSETQ. As DNA, the CDR3 is TGCGCCAGCAAAGCCGGGGAAATCAAAAACATTCAGTACTTC. The encoded protein is CASKAGEIKNIQYF.

This clone was recorded once. The CDR3 region has the DNA TGTGCCAGCACCTCCGGGCGTGGCTACACCTTC. This encodes CASTSGRGYTF. The chain links TRBV6-6 to TRBJ1-2; D gene uncertain. Germline CDR1 MNHNY, CDR2 SVGAGI (reference sequence). Trimming shortened V by 7 bases and J by 7 bases, and 10 bases separated the two germline ends. The CDR3 covers 11 residues.

This clone was recorded once. The chain carries TRBV10-3 and TRBJ2-7; 11 bases are a match to TRBD2. Per the germline V gene, CDR1 is ENHRY and CDR2 is SYGVKD. V shed 4 bases and J 7 bases; nucleotides not matched to a gene: 6. CDR3 length: 14 residues. CDR3 coding DNA: TGTGCCATCAGTGCTACTAGCGGGAGAGGTGAGCAGTACTTC. This sequence encodes CAISATSGRGEQYF.

The chain has TRBV6-1 and TRBJ2-7; 7 bases are shared with TRBD1. This CDR3 is built from 13 residues. V lost 6 bases to trimming and J lost 4 bases; unmatched junction nucleotides: 6. Germline V lookup: CDR1 MNHNS, CDR2 SASEGT. CDR3 nucleotide sequence: TGTGCCAGCAGCGTCACAGGGGAGTACGAGCAGTACTTC. It is translated as CASSVTGEYEQYF.